A single sample gave rise to the 23 T cell receptor beta chains below, sequenced in a study of blood T cell repertoires in COVID-19 (dated by TCRdb to the early 2020s). The library was generated by the immunoSEQ multiplex PCR assay. This immuneACCESS table, as held by TCRdb, lists in-frame sequences with V and J called but not all clones. Of the missing ones, under half trace to an unresolved V gene in checked studies; the others have no known cause. The sample table contains about 280,000 clones; only one count was recorded for around 86% of them. The ten largest clones capture about 2.2% of the sample. Source material: peripheral blood. The source of these receptors is a woman aged 25 to 39 who had recovered from COVID-19.

In this sample, this clone turned up a few times. CDR3 coding DNA: TGCGCCAGCAGCCAAGATCTACGGACAGGGAATTCACCCCTCCACTTT. It translates to CASSQDLRTGNSPLHF. This chain uses TRBV4-3 with TRBJ1-6; 8 bases agree with TRBD1. CDR3 length equals 16 residues. V lost 0 bases and J lost 7; bases outside the gene matches: 5. CDR1 and CDR2 (germline): LGHNA, YSLEER.

V is TRBV5-4 and J is TRBJ2-3, with TRBD2 identical over 7 bases. The CDR3 spans 14 residues. Germline V gene lookup returns CDR1 SGHNT and CDR2 YYREEE (reference sequence). The J segment lost 2 bases and the V segment lost 2 bases, leaving 2 bases of the junction unmatched. The CDR3 protein is CASSFRGVTDTQYF. The CDR3 region has the DNA TGTGCCAGCAGCTTTCGGGGGGTCACAGATACGCAGTATTTT.

This chain joins TRBV11-2 and TRBJ2-5, with no clear D. Germline loops: CDR1 SGHAT, CDR2 FQNNGV. The CDR3 spans 12 residues. Trimming left V 5 bases short and J 0 bases short, with 4 bases between. The CDR3 coding sequence is TGTGCCAGCAGCGGCTACCAAGAGACCCAGTACTTC. Its translation: CASSGYQETQYF.

This clone was detected only a few times. The chain recombines TRBV5-1 with TRBJ2-3; D is possibly TRBD2 (5 bases). CDR3 length: 14 residues. With 0 bases removed from V and 2 bases from J, the gap between germline ends came to 7 bases. Germline CDR1 and CDR2: SGHRS and YFSETQ. This CDR3 reads CASSLGGITDTQYF. CDR3 DNA sequence: TGCGCCAGCAGCTTGGGAGGGATCACAGATACGCAGTATTTT.

This clone was seen only once. The CDR3 DNA follows: TGTGCCACCCTGCGGGAAGGGACGGGCGGCTACACCTTC. Residues: CATLREGTGGYTF. The chain has TRBV6-5 and TRBJ1-2, with D maybe TRBD1 (5 bases). The CDR3 is 13 residues long. Trimming took off 10 bases at V and 8 bases at J, with 20 bases between the two ends. Germline assignment: CDR1 MNHEY and CDR2 SVGAGI.

This clone was detected only a few times. This chain connects TRBV9 to TRBJ1-5, with D possibly TRBD1 on 6 matching bases. Germline V CDR1 and CDR2: SGDLS, YYNGEE. Trimming cost V 3 bases and J 4 bases, with 11 bases left between them. The length of the CDR3 is 14 residues. The CDR3: CASSAGTLNQPQHF. CDR3 bases: TGTGCCAGCAGCGCCGGGACACTAAATCAGCCCCAGCATTTT.

This chain links TRBV7-2 with TRBJ2-3; possible D gene TRBD1, 7 bases. The V gene's germline CDR1 is SGHTA and CDR2 FQGNSA. The length of the CDR3 is 17 residues. Trimming shortened V by 4 bases and J by 3 bases, and 20 bases separated the two germline ends. The CDR3 DNA sequence: TGTGCCAGCAGCTCCACCTTTGGAGGGGGCGCGACAGATACGCAGTATTTT. Amino acid sequence: CASSSTFGGGATDTQYF.

The genes are TRBV6-5 and TRBJ1-3; D is undetermined. V lost 7 bases, J lost 8 bases, and 12 bases lay in between. There are 12 residues in the CDR3. CDR1 MNHEY and CDR2 SVGAGI come from the germline V gene. The CDR3 region is CASTFLFDTIYF. In DNA, the CDR3 is TGTGCCAGCACCTTCCTCTTTGACACCATATATTTT.

The genes are TRBV5-8 and TRBJ2-7, with D tentatively TRBD2 (6 bases). This CDR3 is 14 amino acids long. V was pared by 5 bases and J by 1 base, with 13 bases between. Germline V gene sequence: CDR1 SGHTS, CDR2 YDEGEE. CDR3 DNA sequence: TGTGCCAGCAGTTCACTGGAGGGGTCCTACGAGCAGTACTTC. It translates to CASSSLEGSYEQYF.

This clone was recorded once. The chain is built from TRBV19 and TRBJ2-7, with a tentative D call TRBD1 (5 bases). The germline CDR1 and CDR2 sequences are LNHDA and SQIVND (reference sequence). Between the trimmed V and J ends, which lost 2 bases and 3 bases, there was a span of 14 bases. CDR3 size: 15 residues. In DNA form, the CDR3 reads TGTGCCAGTAGTATATTTGCAGGGATCTTCTACGAGCAGTACTTC. This sequence encodes CASSIFAGIFYEQYF.

The chain employs TRBV28 and TRBJ1-5, with TRBD1 matching over 8 bases. Germline assignment: CDR1 MDHEN and CDR2 SYDVKM. The V segment lost 10 bases and the J segment 6 bases; nucleotides outside the gene matches: 11. The CDR3 has 14 residues. The CDR3 region has the DNA TGTGCCATTAAGGACAGGGTGGGGAGTCAGCCCCAGCATTTT. Translated: CAIKDRVGSQPQHF.

The V and J genes are TRBV19 and TRBJ2-1; 8 nucleotides match TRBD2. V lost 6 bases and J lost 5; bases outside the gene matches: 9. CDR3 length: 15 residues. Germline V gene sequence: CDR1 LNHDA, CDR2 SQIVND (reference sequence). As DNA, the CDR3 is TGTGCCAGTAGCCCAACTAGCGGCCTCGACAATGAGCAGTTCTTC. Translated, it gives CASSPTSGLDNEQFF.

This sequence joins TRBV4-1 and TRBJ2-7; a possible D gene is TRBD2 (5 bases). The length of the CDR3 is 15 residues. Trimming pared 1 base from V and 1 base from J, leaving 11 bases between. Germline values: CDR1 MGHRA, CDR2 YSYEKL. The CDR3 spells CASSQGVGSSYEQYF. The CDR3, as DNA: TGCGCCAGCAGCCAAGGGGTAGGGAGTTCCTACGAGCAGTACTTC.

CDR3 sequence: CASRQGYNEQFF. The CDR3 DNA sequence: TGTGCCAGCAGACAGGGCTACAATGAGCAGTTCTTC. The J gene is TRBJ2-1, the V gene TRBV27; possible D gene TRBD1, 6 bases. The CDR3 is 12 residues long. The V end lost 6 bases, the J end lost 3 bases, and 6 bases lay between the germline ends. Germline V gene lookup returns CDR1 MNHEY and CDR2 SMNVEV (reference sequence).

This chain joins TRBV7-9 and TRBJ2-1; 7 bases agree with TRBD2. The germline V gene has CDR1 SEHNR and CDR2 FQNEAQ (reference sequence). The junction had 2 bases not matched to a gene; V was cut back by 5 bases and J by 4 bases. This CDR3 has 13 amino acids. DNA of the CDR3: TGTGCCAGCAGCCCGGGGGGATACAATGAGCAGTTCTTC. Protein product: CASSPGGYNEQFF.

V usage is TRBV6-2 or TRBV6-3 and J usage is TRBJ2-7; 7 nucleotides line up with TRBD2. Germline loops: CDR1 MNHEY, CDR2 SVGEGT. V dropped 0 bases and J dropped 4; count of bases not matched to a gene: 3. The CDR3 extends over 14 amino acids. The CDR3 here is CASSYSASGYEQYF. The CDR3 coding sequence is TGTGCCAGCAGTTACTCGGCTAGCGGATACGAGCAGTACTTC.

The rearrangement joins TRBV5-5 to TRBJ2-7, with 7 bases matching TRBD1. Germline V gives CDR1 SGHKS, CDR2 YYEKEE (reference sequence). Trimming removed 5 bases from V and 2 bases from J; junction bases left unmatched: 7. The CDR3 runs to 14 residues. CDR3 region: CASSFDRAAYEQYF. The CDR3 bases are TGTGCCAGCAGTTTCGACAGGGCGGCCTACGAGCAGTACTTC.

The rearrangement uses TRBV5-6 and TRBJ1-6; D not resolved. Germline CDR1 and CDR2: SGHDT and YYEEEE. Trimming stripped 2 bases from V and 10 bases from J, with 16 bases between. CDR3 length: 15 residues. The CDR3 DNA reads TGTGCCAGCAGCTTTGGGCAGCGGTCATGGTCACCCCTCCACTTT. Protein product: CASSFGQRSWSPLHF. Filled out from reference TRBV5-6 and TRBJ1-6, the complete variable domain reads DAGVTQSPTHLIKTRGQQVTLRCSPKSGHDTVSWYQQALGQGPQFIFQYYEEEERQRGNFPDRFSGHQFPNYSSELNVNALLLGDSALYLCASSFGQRSWSPLHFGNGTRLTVT.

V usage is TRBV4-1 and J usage is TRBJ1-6; D perhaps matches TRBD1 (5 bases). CDR3 length equals 17 residues. Germline assignment: CDR1 MGHRA and CDR2 YSYEKL. V was shortened by 4 bases and J by 7 bases, with 20 bases between the two germline ends. CDR3 residues: CASSLDPGLSGNSPLHF. CDR3 DNA sequence: TGCGCCAGCAGCCTAGATCCAGGGTTGTCCGGGAATTCACCCCTCCACTTT.

This chain links TRBV7-2 with TRBJ1-1; D might be TRBD1 (6 bases). The CDR3 runs 13 residues. Trimming pared 1 base from V and 11 bases from J, leaving 14 bases between. Per germline, CDR1 SGHTA and CDR2 FQGNSA. Written as DNA, the CDR3 is TGTGCCAGCAGCTTAGAATGGGGGGGGGCTGCTTTCTTT. Amino acid sequence: CASSLEWGGAAFF.

The chain links TRBV2 to TRBJ2-2, with D unclear. CDR3 length equals 15 residues. Germline V CDR1 and CDR2: SNHLY, FYNNEI. V lost 3 bases to trimming and J lost 3 bases, with 11 bases between them. CDR3 nucleotides: TGTGCCAGCAGTGATGTCCCTGGCTACACCGGGGAGCTGTTTTTT. It specifies CASSDVPGYTGELFF.

The V and J genes are TRBV18 and TRBJ2-2; 10 bases align to TRBD1. CDR3 size: 16 residues. V trimming: 0 bases; J trimming: 3 bases; junction bases outside the gene matches: 1. Germline V CDR1 and CDR2: KGHSH, LQKENI. The CDR3 sequence is CASSPPGQGYTGELFF. The CDR3 region has the DNA TGTGCCAGCTCACCACCGGGACAGGGGTACACCGGGGAGCTGTTTTTT. The full variable domain, rest sourced from reference TRBV18 and TRBJ2-2, is NAGVMQNPRHLVRRRGQEARLRCSPMKGHSHVYWYRQLPEEGLKFMVYLQKENIIDESGMPKERFSAEFPKEGPSILRIQQVVRGDSAAYFCASSPPGQGYTGELFFGEGSRLTVL.

This clone occurred once. The J gene is TRBJ1-2, the V gene TRBV5-4, with D tentatively TRBD1 (5 bases). The CDR3 spans 14 residues. CDR1 and CDR2 (germline): SGHNT, YYREEE (reference sequence). Trimming removed 4 bases at V and 4 bases at J, with 14 bases between. CDR3 in DNA: TGTGCCAGCAGCGTTACGCAGGGAGGCTATGGCTACACCTTC. It translates to CASSVTQGGYGYTF.